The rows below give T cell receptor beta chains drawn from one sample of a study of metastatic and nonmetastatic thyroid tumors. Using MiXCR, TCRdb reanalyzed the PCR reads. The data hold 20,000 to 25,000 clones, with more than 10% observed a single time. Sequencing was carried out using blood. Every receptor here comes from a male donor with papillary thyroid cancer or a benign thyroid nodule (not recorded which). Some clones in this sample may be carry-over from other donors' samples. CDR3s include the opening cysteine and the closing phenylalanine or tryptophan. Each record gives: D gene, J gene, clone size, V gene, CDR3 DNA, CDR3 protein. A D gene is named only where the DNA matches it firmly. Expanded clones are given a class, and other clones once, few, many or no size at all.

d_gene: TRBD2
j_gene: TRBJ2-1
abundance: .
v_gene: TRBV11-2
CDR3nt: TGTGCCAGCAGCTGGACTAGCGGAAATGAGCAGTTCTTC
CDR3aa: CASSWTSGNEQFF

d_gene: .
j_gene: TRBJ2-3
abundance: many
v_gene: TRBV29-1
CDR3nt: TGCAGCGTTGAAGCGGCGGAGGGGTACACAGATACGCAGTATTTT
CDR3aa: CSVEAAEGYTDTQYF

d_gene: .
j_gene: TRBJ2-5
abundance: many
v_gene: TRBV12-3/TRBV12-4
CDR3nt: TGTGCCAGCACTATGTCCAGGGTTGTCGGGGAGACCCAGTACTTC
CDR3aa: CASTMSRVVGETQYF

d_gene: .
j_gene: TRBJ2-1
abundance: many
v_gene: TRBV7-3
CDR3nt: TGTGCCAGCAGCATGGACTCCGACAATGAGCAGTTCTTC
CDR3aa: CASSMDSDNEQFF

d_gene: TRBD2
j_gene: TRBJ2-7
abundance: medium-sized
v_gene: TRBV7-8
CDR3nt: TGTGCCAGCAGCTACCGGACTAGCGGGAGTTTAGGCTACGAGCAGTACTTC
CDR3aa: CASSYRTSGSLGYEQYF

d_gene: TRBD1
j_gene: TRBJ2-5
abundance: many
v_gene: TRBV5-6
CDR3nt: TGTGCCAGCAGCCGGGACAGCCAAGAGACCCAGTACTTC
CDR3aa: CASSRDSQETQYF

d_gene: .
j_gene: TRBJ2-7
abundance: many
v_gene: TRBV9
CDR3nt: TGTGCCAGCAGCGTAGGCCCCGAAGGCGAGCAGTACTTC
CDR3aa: CASSVGPEGEQYF

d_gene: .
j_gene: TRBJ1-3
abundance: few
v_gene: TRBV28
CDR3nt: TGTGCCAGCACCCTAGGAGGCTCTGGAAACACCATATATTTT
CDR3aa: CASTLGGSGNTIYF

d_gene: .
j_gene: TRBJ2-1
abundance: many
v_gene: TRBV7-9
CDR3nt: TGTGCCAGCAGCTTGGCACAGGAGTACCTTATGTATGAGCAGTTCTTC
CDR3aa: CASSLAQEYLMYEQFF

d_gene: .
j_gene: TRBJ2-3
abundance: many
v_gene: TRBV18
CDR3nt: TGTGCCAGCTCACCTCAGTCGGGACCAGATACGCAGTATTTT
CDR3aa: CASSPQSGPDTQYF

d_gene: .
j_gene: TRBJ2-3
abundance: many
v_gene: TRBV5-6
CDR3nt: TGTGCCAGCAGCCAAGGGACTGTGAAGAATACGCAGTATTTT
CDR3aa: CASSQGTVKNTQYF

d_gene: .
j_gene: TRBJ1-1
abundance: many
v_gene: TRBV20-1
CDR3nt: TGCAGTGTATTTCTAGGGGGAATGAACACTGAAGCTTTCTTT
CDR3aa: CSVFLGGMNTEAFF

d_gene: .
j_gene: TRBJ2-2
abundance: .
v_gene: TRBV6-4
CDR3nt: TGTGCCAGCAGTGGGACTAACACCGGGGAGCTGTTTTTT
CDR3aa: CASSGTNTGELFF

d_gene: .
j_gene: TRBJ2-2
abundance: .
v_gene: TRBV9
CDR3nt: TGTGCCAGCAGCGTCTCGGGCACCGGGGAGCTGTTTTTT
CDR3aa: CASSVSGTGELFF

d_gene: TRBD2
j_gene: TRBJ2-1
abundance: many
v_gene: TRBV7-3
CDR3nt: TGTGCCAGCAGCTTAAACCCGGGAGGGCCCCGCAATGAGCAGTTCTTC
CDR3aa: CASSLNPGGPRNEQFF

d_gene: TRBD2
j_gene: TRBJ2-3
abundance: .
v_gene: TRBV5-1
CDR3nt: TGCGCCAGCAGCTCAGGGACTAGCGGGGGTCCAGGGGATACGCAGTATTTT
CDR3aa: CASSSGTSGGPGDTQYF

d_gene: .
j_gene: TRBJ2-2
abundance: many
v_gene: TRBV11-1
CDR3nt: TGTGCCAGCAGCTCTATTAACAGTGGGAACACCGGGGAGCTGTTTTTT
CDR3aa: CASSSINSGNTGELFF

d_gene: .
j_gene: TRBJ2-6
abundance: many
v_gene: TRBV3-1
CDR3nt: TGTGCCAGCAAGGGTGCATCTGGGGCCAACGTCCTGACTTTC
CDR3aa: CASKGASGANVLTF

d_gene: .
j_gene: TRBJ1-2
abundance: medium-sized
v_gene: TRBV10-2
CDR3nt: TGCGCCAGCACCAGAAGAGGAAACTATGGCTACACCTTC
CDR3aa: CASTRRGNYGYTF

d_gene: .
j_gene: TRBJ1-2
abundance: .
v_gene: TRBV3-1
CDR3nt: TGTGCCAGCAGCCAAGGACCTTATGGCTACACCTTC
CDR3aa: CASSQGPYGYTF

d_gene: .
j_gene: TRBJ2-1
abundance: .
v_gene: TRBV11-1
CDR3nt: TGTGCCAGCACCAGATCACCCATCCTAGAGAGGAGAGTCAATGAGCAGTTCTTC
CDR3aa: CASTRSPILERRVNEQFF

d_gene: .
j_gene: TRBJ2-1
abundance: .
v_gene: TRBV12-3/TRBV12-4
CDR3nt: TGTGCCATCACCGGGACTGATCTCCATGAGCAGTTCTTC
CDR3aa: CAITGTDLHEQFF

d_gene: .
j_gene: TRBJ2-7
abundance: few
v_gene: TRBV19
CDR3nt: TGTGCCAGTAGCTCAGGGTACGAGCAGTACTTC
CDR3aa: CASSSGYEQYF

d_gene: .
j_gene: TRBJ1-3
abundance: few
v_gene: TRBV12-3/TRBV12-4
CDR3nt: TGTGCCAGCAGTCACATCAGTCTGGGATCCATATATTTT
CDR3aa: CASSHISLGSIYF

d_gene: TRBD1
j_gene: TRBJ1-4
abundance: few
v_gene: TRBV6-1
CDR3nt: TGTGCCACAAGGGGGCCGGGTGAAAAACTGTTTTTT
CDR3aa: CATRGPGEKLFF

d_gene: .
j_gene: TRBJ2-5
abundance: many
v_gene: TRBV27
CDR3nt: TGTGCCAGCAGCTCGGAGCCCCGAGAGACCCAGTACTTC
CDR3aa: CASSSEPRETQYF

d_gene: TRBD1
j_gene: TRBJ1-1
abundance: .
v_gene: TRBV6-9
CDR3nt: TGTGCCAGCAGTTACGCACAGGGACAGGTTCGAAGCACTGAAGCTTTCTTT
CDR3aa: CASSYAQGQVRSTEAFF

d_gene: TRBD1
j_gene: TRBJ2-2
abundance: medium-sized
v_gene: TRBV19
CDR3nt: TGTGCCAGTAGTACCCAGGACAGGGGCAAGCTGTTTTTT
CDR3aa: CASSTQDRGKLFF

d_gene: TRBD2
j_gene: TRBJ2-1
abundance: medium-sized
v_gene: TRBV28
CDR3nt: TGTGCCAGCACCCTCCGCGGGGGAAAGTACAATGAGCAGTTCTTC
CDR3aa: CASTLRGGKYNEQFF

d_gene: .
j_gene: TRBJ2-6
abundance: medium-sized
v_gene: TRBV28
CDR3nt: TGTGCCAGCAGTCCTCAGGTCCGCTCTGGGGCCAACGTCCTGACTTTC
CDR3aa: CASSPQVRSGANVLTF

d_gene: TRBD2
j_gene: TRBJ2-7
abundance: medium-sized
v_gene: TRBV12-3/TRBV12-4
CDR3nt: TGTGCCAGCAGCCGTAGCGGGAGGATTTCGAGAGAGCAGTACTTC
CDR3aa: CASSRSGRISREQYF

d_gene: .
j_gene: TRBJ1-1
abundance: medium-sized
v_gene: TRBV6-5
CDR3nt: TGTGCCAGCAGTTACGAGGGGAACACTGAAGCTTTCTTT
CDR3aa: CASSYEGNTEAFF

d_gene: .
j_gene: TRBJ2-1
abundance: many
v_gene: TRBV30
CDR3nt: TGTGCCTGGGGACCGGAGTCCTACAATGAGCAGTTCTTC
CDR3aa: CAWGPESYNEQFF

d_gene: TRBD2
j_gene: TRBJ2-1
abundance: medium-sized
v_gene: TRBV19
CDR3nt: TGTGCCAGTAGTTCACTAGCGGGGGATTACAATGAGCAGTTCTTC
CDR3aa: CASSSLAGDYNEQFF

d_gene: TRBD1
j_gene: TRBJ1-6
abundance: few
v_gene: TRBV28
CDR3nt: TGTGCCAGCAGTTTCCCCGGGACAGATAGCTCCTATAATTCACCCCTCCACTTT
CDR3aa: CASSFPGTDSSYNSPLHF

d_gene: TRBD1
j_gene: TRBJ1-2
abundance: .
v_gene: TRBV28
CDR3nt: TGTGCCAGCAGTTTAGTTGGTCCTGCAGGGGGCTATGGCTACACCTTC
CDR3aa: CASSLVGPAGGYGYTF

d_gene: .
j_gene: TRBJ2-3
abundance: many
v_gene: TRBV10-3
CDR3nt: TGTGCCATCAGGGAGGAGGCGGGTACGCAGTATTTT
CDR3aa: CAIREEAGTQYF

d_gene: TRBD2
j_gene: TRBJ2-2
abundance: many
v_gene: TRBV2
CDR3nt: TGTGCCAGCAGTGCGACTAGCGGGAGGGCCGGCGGGGAGCTGTTTTTT
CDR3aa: CASSATSGRAGGELFF

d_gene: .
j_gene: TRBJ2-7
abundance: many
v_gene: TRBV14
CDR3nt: TGTGCCAGCAGCCCCGATATACTTCCCTACGAGCAGTACTTC
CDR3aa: CASSPDILPYEQYF

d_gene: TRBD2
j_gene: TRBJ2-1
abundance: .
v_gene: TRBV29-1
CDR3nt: TGCAGCGTCTACGTCAGACTAGCGGGAGCTACCTTC
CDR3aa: CSVYVRLAGATF

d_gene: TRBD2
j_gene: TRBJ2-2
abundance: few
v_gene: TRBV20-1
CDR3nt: TGCAGTGCTAGAGAACCTAGCGGGGACACCGGGGAGCTGTTTTTT
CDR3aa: CSAREPSGDTGELFF

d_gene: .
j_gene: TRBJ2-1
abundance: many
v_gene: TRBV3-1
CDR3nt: TGTGCCAGCAGCCTCAATACGGCTAGCGTTAATGAGCAGTTCTTC
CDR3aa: CASSLNTASVNEQFF

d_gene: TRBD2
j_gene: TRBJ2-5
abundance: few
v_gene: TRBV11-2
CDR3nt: TGTGCCAGCAGCTTAGATGGGGTTGGCGGGAGTAATACGGAGACCCAGTACTTC
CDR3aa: CASSLDGVGGSNTETQYF

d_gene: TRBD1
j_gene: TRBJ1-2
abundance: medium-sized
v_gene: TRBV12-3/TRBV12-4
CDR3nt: TGTGCCAGCAGCCCAGGGGGCAGGTATGGCTACACCTTC
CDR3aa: CASSPGGRYGYTF

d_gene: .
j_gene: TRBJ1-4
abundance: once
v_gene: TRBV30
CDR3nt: TGTGCCTGGAAGAGTCAGGTCGACGGAAAAAAACTGTTTTTT
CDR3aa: CAWKSQVDGKKLFF

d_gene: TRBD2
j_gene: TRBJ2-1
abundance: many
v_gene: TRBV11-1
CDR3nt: TGTGCCAGCAGCCTTACCCGGACTAGCGGGGCTCACAATGAGCAGTTCTTC
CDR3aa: CASSLTRTSGAHNEQFF

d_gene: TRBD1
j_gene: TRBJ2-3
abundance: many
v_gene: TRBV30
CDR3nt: TGTGCCTGGAGTGGGGGACAGGGGGCATGGGATACGCAGTATTTT
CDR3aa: CAWSGGQGAWDTQYF

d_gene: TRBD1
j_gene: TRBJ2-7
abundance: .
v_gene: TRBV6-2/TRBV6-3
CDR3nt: TGTGCCAGCAGGACCGGGACAGGGGTCTCCTACGAGCAGTACTTC
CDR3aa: CASRTGTGVSYEQYF

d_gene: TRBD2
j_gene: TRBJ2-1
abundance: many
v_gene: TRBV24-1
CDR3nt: TGTGCCACCCAAGGGACTAGTGTTCGCAATGAGCAGTTCTTC
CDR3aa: CATQGTSVRNEQFF

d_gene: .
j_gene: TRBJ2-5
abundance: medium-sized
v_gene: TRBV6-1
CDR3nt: TGTGCCACCAGGCAACAGGGACGGGAGACCCAGTACTTC
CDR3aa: CATRQQGRETQYF

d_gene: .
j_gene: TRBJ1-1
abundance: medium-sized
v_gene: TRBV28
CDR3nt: TGTGCCAGCACCGTGGGGGGCAGGAACACTGAAGCTTTCTTT
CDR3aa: CASTVGGRNTEAFF

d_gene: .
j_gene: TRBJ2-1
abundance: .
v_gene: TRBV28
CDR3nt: TGTGCCAGCAGTACTGGGGTTTTCAATGAGCAGTTCTTC
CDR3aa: CASSTGVFNEQFF

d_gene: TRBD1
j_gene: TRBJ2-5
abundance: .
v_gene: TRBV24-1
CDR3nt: TGTGCCACCAGTGATTCGAGGGACAGGAAAGAGACCCAGTACTTC
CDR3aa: CATSDSRDRKETQYF

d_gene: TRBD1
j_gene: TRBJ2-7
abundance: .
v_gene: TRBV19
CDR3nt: TGTGCCAGTAGTATGGCGGACAGGGTGAACGAGCAGTACTTC
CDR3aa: CASSMADRVNEQYF

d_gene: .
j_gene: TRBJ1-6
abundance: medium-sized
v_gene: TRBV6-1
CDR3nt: TGTGCCAGCAGTGATCCCTCACCCCTCCACTTT
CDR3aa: CASSDPSPLHF